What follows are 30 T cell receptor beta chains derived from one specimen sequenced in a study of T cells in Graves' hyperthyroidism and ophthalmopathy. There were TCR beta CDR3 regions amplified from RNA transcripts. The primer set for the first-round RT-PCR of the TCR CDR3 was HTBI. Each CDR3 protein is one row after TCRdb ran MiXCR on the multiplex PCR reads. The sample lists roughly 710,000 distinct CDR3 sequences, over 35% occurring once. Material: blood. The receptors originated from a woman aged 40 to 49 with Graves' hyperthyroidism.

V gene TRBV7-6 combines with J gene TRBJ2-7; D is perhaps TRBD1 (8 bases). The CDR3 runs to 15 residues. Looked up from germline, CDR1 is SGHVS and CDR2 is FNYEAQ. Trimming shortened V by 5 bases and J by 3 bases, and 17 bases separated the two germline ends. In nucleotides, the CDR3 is TGTGCCAGCAGCAGCGGACAGGGAGGGGGCTACGAGCAGTACTTC. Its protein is CASSSGQGGGYEQYF.

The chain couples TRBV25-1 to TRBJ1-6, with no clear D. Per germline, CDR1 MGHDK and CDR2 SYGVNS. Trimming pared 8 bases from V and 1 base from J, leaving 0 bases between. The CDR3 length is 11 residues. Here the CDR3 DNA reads TGTGCCAGCTCCTATAATTCACCCCTCCACTTT. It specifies CASSYNSPLHF.

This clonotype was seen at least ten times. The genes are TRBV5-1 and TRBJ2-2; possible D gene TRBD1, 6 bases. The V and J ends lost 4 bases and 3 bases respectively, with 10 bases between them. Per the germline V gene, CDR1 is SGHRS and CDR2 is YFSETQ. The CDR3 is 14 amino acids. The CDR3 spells CASSRGQDTGELFF. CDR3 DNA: TGCGCCAGCAGCAGGGGACAAGACACCGGGGAGCTGTTTTTT.

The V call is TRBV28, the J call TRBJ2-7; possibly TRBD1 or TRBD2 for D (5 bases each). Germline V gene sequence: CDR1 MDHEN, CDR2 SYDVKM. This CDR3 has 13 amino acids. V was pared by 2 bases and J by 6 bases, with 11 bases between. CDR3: CASSLVRGGEQYF. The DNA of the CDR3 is TGTGCCAGCAGTTTAGTGCGTGGGGGCGAGCAGTACTTC.

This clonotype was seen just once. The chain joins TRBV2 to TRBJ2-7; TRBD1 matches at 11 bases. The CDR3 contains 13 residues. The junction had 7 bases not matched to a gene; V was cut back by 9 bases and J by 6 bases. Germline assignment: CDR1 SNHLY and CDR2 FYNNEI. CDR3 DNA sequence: TGTGCCAGTTACGGACAGGGGGCATCCGAGCAGTACTTC. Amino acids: CASYGQGASEQYF.

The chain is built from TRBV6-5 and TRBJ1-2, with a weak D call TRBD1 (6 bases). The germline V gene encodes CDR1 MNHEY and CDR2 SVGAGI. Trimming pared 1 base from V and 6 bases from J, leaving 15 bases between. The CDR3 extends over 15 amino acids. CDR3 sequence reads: CASSYFHRDINGYTF. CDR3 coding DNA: TGTGCCAGCAGTTACTTCCACCGGGACATTAATGGCTACACCTTC.

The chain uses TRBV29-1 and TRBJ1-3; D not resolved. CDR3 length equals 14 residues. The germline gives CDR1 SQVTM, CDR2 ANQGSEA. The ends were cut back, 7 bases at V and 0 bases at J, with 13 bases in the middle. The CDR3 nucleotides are TGCAGCGCTTTAGGCAGTGCCTCTGGAAACACCATATATTTT. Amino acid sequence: CSALGSASGNTIYF.

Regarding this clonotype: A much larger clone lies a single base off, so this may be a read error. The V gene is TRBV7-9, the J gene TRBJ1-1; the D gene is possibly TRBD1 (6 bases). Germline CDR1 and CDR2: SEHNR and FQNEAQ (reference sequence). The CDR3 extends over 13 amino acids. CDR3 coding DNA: TGTGTCACCCTGGACAGCCTGAACACTGAAGCTTTCTTT. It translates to CVTLDSLNTEAFF.

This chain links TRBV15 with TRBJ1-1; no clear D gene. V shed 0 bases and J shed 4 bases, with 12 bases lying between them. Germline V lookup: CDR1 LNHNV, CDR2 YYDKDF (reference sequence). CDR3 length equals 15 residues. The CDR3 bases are TGTGCCACCAGCAGAGATAGAGACCGTATCACTGAAGCTTTCTTT. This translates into CATSRDRDRITEAFF.

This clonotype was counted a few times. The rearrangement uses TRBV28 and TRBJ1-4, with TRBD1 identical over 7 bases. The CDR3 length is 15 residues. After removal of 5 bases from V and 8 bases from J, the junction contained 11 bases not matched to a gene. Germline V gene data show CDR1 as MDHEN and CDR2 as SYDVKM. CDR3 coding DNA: TGTGCCAGCAGTCACCACAGGGGAGGAAGCGAAAAACTGTTTTTT. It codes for CASSHHRGGSEKLFF.

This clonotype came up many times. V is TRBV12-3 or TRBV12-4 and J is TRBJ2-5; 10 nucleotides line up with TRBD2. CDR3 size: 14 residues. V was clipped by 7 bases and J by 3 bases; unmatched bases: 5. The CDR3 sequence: CASTRTSGEETQYF. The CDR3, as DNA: TGTGCCAGCACTAGGACTAGCGGCGAAGAGACCCAGTACTTC.

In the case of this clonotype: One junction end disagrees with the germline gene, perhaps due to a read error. CDR3 nucleotide sequence: TGTGCCAGTGGTATAGATTCACAGGGATACGAGCAGTGCTTC. Its translation: CASGIDSQGYEQCF. The chain uses TRBV19 and TRBJ2-7; a possible D gene is TRBD1 (6 bases). Germline lookup yields CDR1 LNHDA and CDR2 SQIVND (reference sequence). The CDR3 is made up of 14 amino acids.

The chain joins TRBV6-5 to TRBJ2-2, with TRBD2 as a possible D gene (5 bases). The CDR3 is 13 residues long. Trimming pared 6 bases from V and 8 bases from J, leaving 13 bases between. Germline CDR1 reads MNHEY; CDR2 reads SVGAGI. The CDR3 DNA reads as TGTGCCAGCAGCTCACAAGGCGGGGGGGAGCTGTTTTTT. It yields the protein CASSSQGGGELFF.

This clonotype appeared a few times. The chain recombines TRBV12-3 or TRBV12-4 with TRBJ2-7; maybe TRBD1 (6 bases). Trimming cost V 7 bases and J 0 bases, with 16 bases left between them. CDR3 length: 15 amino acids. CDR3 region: CASTLDSWNSYEQYF. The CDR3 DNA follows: TGTGCCAGCACCCTGGACAGCTGGAACTCCTACGAGCAGTACTTC.

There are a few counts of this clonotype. Written as DNA, the CDR3 is TGCAGCGTTGTATGGGGGATCGACGAGCAGTACTTC. It is translated as CSVVWGIDEQYF. This rearrangement joins TRBV29-1 to TRBJ2-7; either TRBD1 or TRBD2 may supply D (5 bases each). The CDR3 runs 12 residues. CDR1 and CDR2 (germline): SQVTM, ANQGSEA. V was shortened by 4 bases and J by 5 bases, with 12 bases between the two germline ends.

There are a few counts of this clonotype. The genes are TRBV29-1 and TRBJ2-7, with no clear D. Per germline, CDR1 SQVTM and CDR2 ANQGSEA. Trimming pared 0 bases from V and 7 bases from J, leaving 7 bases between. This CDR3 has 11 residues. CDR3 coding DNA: TGCAGCGTTGAAGATTCCCGGGAGCAGTACTTC. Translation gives CSVEDSREQYF.

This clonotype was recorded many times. CDR3 loop: CATSDWRGLPGHGYTF. CDR3 DNA sequence: TGTGCCACCAGTGATTGGAGGGGACTCCCAGGGCATGGCTACACCTTC. The chain employs TRBV24-1 and TRBJ1-2; D possibly corresponds to TRBD1 (5 bases). V lost 2 bases to trimming and J lost 6 bases, with 18 bases between them. Germline CDR1 and CDR2: KGHDR and SFDVKD. The CDR3 consists of 16 residues.

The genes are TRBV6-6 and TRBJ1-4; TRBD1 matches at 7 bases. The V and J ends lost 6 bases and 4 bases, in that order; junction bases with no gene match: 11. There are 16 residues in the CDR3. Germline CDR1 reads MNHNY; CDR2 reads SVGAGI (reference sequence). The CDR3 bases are TGTGCCAGCAGCCTAGGCCTGACAGGGTATAATGAAAAACTGTTTTTT. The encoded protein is CASSLGLTGYNEKLFF.

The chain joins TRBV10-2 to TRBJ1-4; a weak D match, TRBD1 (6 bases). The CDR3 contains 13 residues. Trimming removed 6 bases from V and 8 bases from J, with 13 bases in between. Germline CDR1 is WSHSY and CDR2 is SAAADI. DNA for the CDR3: TGCGCCAGCAGGGCCAGGGGAAGGGAAAAACTGTTTTTT. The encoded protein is CASRARGREKLFF.

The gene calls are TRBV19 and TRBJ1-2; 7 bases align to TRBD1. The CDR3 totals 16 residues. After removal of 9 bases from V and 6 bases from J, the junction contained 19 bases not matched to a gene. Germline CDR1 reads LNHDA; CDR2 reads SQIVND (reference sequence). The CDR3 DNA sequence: TGTGCCAGCTCTCCACAGGGGCCGCTCTCCCCGAATGGCTACACCTTC. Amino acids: CASSPQGPLSPNGYTF.

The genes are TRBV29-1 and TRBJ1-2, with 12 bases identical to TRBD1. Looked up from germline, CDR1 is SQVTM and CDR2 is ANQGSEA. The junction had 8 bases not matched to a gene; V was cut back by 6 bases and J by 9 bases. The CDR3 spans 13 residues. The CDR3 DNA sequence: TGCAGCGTGAGAGGGACAGGGGGCAGAAGCTACACCTTC. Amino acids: CSVRGTGGRSYTF.

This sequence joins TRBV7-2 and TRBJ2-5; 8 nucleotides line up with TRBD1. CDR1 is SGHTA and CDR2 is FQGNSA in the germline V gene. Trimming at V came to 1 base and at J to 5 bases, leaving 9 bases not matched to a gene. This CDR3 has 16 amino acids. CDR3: CASSLGTGSGMETQYF. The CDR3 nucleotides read TGTGCCAGCAGCTTAGGGACAGGGTCGGGGATGGAGACCCAGTACTTC.

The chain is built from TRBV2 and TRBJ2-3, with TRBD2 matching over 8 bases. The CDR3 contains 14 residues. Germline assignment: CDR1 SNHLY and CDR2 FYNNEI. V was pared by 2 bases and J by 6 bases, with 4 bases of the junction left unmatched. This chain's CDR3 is CASSELAGDDTQYF. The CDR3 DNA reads TGTGCCAGCAGTGAACTAGCGGGTGATGATACGCAGTATTTT. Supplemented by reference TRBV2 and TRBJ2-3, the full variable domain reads EPEVTQTPSHQVTQMGQEVILRCVPISNHLYFYWYRQILGQKVEFLVSFYNNEISEKSEIFDDQFSVERPDGSNFTLKIRSTKLEDSAMYFCASSELAGDDTQYFGPGTRLTVL.

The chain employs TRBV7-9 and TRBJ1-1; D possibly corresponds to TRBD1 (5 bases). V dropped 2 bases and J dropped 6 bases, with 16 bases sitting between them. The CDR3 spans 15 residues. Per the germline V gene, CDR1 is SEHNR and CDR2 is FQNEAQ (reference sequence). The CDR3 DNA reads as TGTGCCAGCAGCTTATGGGGCAGGGAAAGAGCTGAAGCTTTCTTT. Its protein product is CASSLWGRERAEAFF.

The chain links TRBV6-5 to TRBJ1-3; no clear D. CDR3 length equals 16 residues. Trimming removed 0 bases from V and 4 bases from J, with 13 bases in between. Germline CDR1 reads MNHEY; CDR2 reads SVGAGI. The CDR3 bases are TGTGCCAGCAGTTACTCGAGTGTCCGAGTCGGAAACACCATATATTTT. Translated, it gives CASSYSSVRVGNTIYF.

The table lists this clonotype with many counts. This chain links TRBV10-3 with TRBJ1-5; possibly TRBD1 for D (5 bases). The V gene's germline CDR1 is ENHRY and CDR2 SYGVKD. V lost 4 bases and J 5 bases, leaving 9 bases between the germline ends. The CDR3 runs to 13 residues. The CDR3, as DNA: TGTGCCATCAGTGTTAAGACAGATCAGCCCCAGCATTTT. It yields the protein CAISVKTDQPQHF.

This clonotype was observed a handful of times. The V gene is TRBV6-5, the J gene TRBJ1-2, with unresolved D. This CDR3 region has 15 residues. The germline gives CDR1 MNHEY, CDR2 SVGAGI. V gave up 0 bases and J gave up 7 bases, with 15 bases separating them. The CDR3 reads CASSYSTAIGSGYTF. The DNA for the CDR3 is TGTGCCAGCAGTTACTCGACTGCGATCGGGAGTGGCTACACCTTC.

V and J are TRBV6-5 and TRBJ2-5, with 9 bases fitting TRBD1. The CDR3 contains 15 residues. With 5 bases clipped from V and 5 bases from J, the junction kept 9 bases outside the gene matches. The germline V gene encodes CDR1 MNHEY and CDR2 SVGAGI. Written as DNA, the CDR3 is TGTGCCAGCAGTAGATTGGGACAGGGTAGGGAGACCCAGTACTTC. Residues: CASSRLGQGRETQYF.

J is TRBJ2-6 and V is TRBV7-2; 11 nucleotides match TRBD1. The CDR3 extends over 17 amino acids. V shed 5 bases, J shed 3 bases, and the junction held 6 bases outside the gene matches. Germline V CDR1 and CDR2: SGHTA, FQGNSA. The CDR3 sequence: CASSEGQGAVGANVLTF. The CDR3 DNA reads TGTGCCAGCAGCGAAGGACAGGGGGCGGTTGGGGCCAACGTCCTGACTTTC.

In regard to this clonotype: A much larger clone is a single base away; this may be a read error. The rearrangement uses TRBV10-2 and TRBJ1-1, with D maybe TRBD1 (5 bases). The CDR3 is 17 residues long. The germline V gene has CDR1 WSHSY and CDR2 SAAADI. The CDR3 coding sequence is TGTGCCAGCAGCGTCGCCCAGGGACGGATTCTGAACACTGGAGCTTTCTTT. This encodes CASSVAQGRILNTGAFF.